This TCR beta chain was identified in a study of CD8+ T cells in alopecia areata. Study details: Treated patients were given oral tofacitinib, which was dosed at 5 to 10 mg twice daily. Tofacitinib treatment spanned 6 to 18 months, with 6 months off drug afterward. Notes on the study in general: Sequences from scalp samples also cover resident alphabeta T cells of normal skin.

This CDR3 comprises 15 residues. V was shortened by 5 bases and J by 5 bases, with 21 bases between the two germline ends. The V gene's germline CDR1 is GTSNPN and CDR2 SVGIG (reference sequence). Separation by sorting yielded CD4+ and CD8+ T cells from PBMCs. This clone was detected a few times. The antigen remains unidentified. As the sequencing template, cDNA was produced by extracting RNA and reverse transcribing it. TCRdb keeps only in-frame clones here, not all; method: immunoSEQ multiplex PCR. The table shows some 110,000 clones, with more than 30% occurring only once. V is TRBV30 and J is TRBJ2-5; a weak D match, TRBD2 (6 bases). This receptor was obtained from a human donor with alopecia areata. The material sequenced was CD4+ T cells sorted from blood. CDR3 amino acids: CAWARGLGPAETQYF. The CDR3, as DNA: TGTGCCTGGGCACGGGGACTCGGACCCGCGGAGACCCAGTACTTC.